Listed below are T cell receptor beta chains from one sample, sequenced in a study of beta chain features in type 1 diabetes. TCRdb's table, derived via immunoSEQ multiplex PCR, lists solely in-frame clones and lacks some. The table records more than 150,000 clones, roughly 9% of them present only once. The sample taken for sequencing was central memory CD4+ T cells from blood. Every receptor here comes from a young woman in good health. Each CDR3 is given with its conserved first and last residue. Each record gives: J gene, V gene, clone size, CDR3 protein. Clone size is stated in some rows and not others, as once, few, many or a class when expanded.

>TRBJ1-2|TRBV7-2|-
CASSLPDRVGTF
>TRBJ2-1|TRBV5-1|-
CASSLGSGGSSYNEQFF
>TRBJ2-7|TRBV5-4|-
CASSLRVTGDVSEQYF
>TRBJ2-3|TRBV30|few
CAWTSGRTDTQYF
>TRBJ2-7|TRBV5-1|-
CASSAHEVYEQYF
>TRBJ1-4|TRBV2|-
CATRQTGKLFF
>TRBJ1-2|TRBV11-2|-
CASSSPTGSYGYTF
>TRBJ1-6|TRBV15|-
CATSRDVGQGGSYNSPLHF
>TRBJ2-7|TRBV30|few
CAWSSLLGTAKTYEQYF
>TRBJ2-1|TRBV5-1|-
CASSLAPSGGGNEQFF
>TRBJ2-7|TRBV21-1|-
CASSETGTGGRRAYEQYF
>TRBJ1-1|TRBV11-2|-
CASSPQAFTEAFF
>TRBJ1-1|TRBV5-4|-
CASSLGQGMNTEAFF
>TRBJ2-7|TRBV27|few
CASSRWTGGSDEQYF
>TRBJ2-1|TRBV12-5|few
CASGVDSSYNEQFF
>TRBJ1-4|TRBV7-6|few
CASSSGQGSEKLFF
>TRBJ2-2|TRBV18|-
CASSPRQENTGELFF
>TRBJ2-3|TRBV2|few
CASRGGTTTDTQYF
>TRBJ2-6|TRBV27|many
CASRLTGISGANVLTF
>TRBJ2-3|TRBV6-5|-
CASSLTGDTDTQYF
>TRBJ2-3|TRBV7-9|-
CASSLDTNTDTQYF
>TRBJ2-3|TRBV29-1|-
CSVDDLRGTDTQYF
>TRBJ1-5|TRBV5-6|few
CASSLLDQPQHF